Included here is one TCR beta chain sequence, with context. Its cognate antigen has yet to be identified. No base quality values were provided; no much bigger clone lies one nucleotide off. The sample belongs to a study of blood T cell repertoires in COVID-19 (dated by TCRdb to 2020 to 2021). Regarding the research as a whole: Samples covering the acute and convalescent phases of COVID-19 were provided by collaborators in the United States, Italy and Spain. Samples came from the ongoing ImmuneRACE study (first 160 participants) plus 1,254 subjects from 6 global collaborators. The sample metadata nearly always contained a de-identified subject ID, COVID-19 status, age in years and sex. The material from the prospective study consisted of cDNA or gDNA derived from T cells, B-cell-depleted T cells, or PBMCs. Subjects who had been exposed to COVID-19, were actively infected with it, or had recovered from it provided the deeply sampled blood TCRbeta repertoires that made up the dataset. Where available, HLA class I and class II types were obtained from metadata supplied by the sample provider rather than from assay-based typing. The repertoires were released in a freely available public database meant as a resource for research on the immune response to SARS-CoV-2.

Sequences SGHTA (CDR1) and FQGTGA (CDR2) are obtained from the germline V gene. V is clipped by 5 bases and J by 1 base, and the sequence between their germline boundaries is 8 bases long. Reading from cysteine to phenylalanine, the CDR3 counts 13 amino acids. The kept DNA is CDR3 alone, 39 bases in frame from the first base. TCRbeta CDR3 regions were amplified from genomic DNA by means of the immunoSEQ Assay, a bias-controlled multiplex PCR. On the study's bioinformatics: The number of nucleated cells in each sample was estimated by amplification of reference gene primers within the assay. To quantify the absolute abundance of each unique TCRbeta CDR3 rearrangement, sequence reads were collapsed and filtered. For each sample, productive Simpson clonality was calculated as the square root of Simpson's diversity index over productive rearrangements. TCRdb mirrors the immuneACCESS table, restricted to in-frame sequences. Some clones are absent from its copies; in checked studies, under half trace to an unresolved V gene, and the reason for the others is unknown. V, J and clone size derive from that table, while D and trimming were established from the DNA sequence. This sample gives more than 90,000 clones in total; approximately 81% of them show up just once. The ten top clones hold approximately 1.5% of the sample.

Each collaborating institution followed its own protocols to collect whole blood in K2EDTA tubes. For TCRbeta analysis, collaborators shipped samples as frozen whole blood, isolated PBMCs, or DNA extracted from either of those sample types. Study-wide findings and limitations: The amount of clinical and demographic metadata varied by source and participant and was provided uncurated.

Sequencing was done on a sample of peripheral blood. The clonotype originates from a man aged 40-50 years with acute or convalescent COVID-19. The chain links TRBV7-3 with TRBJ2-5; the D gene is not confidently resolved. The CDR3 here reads CASSPSFQETQYF. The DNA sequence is TGTGCCAGCAGCCCGTCGTTCCAAGAGACCCAGTACTTC.